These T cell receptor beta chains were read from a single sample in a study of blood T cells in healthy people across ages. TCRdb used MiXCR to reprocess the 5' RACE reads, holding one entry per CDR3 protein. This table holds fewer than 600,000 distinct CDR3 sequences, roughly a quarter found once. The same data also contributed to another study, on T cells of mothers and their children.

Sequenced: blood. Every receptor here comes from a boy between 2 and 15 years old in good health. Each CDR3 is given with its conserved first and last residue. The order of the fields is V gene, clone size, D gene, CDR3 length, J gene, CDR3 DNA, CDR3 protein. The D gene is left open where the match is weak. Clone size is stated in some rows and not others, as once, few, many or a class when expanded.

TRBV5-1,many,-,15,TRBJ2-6,TGCGCCAGCAGTGATCGAGCGGCGGGGGCCAACGTCCTGACTTTC,CASSDRAAGANVLTF
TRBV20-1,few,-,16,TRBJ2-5,TGCAGTGCTAGGGGGGGGAACGGGGGCTCAAAAGAGACCCAGTACTTC,CSARGGNGGSKETQYF
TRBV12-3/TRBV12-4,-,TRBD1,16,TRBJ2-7,TGTGCCAGCAGTTTGGGGGCCGGGACAGGGGACTACGAGCAGTACTTC,CASSLGAGTGDYEQYF
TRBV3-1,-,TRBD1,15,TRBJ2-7,TGTGCCAGCAGCCAAGAGGTGACAGGGGGCTACGAGCAGTACTTC,CASSQEVTGGYEQYF
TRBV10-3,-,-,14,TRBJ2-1,TGTGCCATCAGTGTGGGCAGCTCCTACAATGAGCAGTTCTTC,CAISVGSSYNEQFF
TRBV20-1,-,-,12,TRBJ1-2,TGCAGTGCTAGAGACCAGGGTTTAGGCTACACCTTC,CSARDQGLGYTF
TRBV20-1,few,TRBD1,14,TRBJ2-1,TGCAGTGCTATACAGGGGTTATTTGATAATGAGCAGTTCTTC,CSAIQGLFDNEQFF
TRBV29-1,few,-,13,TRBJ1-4,TGCAGCGTTGAACTTGGTTCTAATGAAAAACTGTTTTTT,CSVELGSNEKLFF
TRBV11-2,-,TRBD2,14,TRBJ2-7,TGTGCCAGCAGCCCGGGACTAGCGGTATACGAGCAGTACTTC,CASSPGLAVYEQYF
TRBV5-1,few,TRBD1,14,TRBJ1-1,TGCGCCAGCAGCTTGCGGAACAGGGGCACTGAAGCTTTCTTT,CASSLRNRGTEAFF
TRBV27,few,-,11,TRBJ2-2,TGTGCCAGCAGTTTCGACGGGGAGCTGTTTTTT,CASSFDGELFF
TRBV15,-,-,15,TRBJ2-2,TGTGCCACCAGCAGAGATAAAAGGTCGAACGGGGAGCTGTTTTTT,CATSRDKRSNGELFF
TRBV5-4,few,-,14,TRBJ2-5,TGTGCCAGCAGCACCTTTTCACCCGAGGGGACCCAGTACTTC,CASSTFSPEGTQYF
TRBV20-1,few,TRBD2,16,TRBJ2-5,TGCAGTGCTAGCAGGATAGCGGGGGGGCGGATAGAGACCCAGTACTTC,CSASRIAGGRIETQYF
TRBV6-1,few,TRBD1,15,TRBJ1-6,TGTGCCAGCAGTGTCGACAGGGGGCTGGGTTCACCCCTCCACTTT,CASSVDRGLGSPLHF
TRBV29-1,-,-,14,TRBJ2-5,TGCAGCGTTGAAGATTGGGGGGTCTTGGAGACCCAGTACTTC,CSVEDWGVLETQYF
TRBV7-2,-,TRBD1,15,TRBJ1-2,TGTGCCAGCAGCACTTACAGGGGCGGAAACTATGGCTACACCTTC,CASSTYRGGNYGYTF
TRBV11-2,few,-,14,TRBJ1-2,TGTGCCAGCAGCTTAGATCACCAGGACTATGGCTACACCTTC,CASSLDHQDYGYTF
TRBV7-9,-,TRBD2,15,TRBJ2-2,TGTGCCAGCACCCTACTAGCGGGGGTCACCGGGGAGCTGTTTTTT,CASTLLAGVTGELFF
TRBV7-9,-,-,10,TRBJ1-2,TGTGCCAGCAGCTTAGTTGACTACACCTTC,CASSLVDYTF
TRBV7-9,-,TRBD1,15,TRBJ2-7,TGTGCCAGCAGCATAGTACCGGGACAGGGTCACGAGCAGTACTTC,CASSIVPGQGHEQYF
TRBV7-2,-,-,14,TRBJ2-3,TGTGCCAGCAGCCCTAGGGGAATCACAGATACGCAGTATTTT,CASSPRGITDTQYF
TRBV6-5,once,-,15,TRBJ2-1,TGTGCCAGCAGTTACGGGGACTCCCGGCTATTGCAGCAGTTCTTC,CASSYGDSRLLQQFF
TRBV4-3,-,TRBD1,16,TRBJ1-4,TGCGCCAGCAGCCCAGGGGGGATTTCAACTAATGAAAAACTGCTTTTT,CASSPGGISTNEKLLF
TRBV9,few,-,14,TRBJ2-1,TGTGCCAGCAGCGTTCACGGAGTCAGCGATGAGCAGTTCTTC,CASSVHGVSDEQFF
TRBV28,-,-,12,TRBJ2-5,TGTGCCAGCGGGGGGGGCCGAGAGACCCAGTACTTC,CASGGGRETQYF
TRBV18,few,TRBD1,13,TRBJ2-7,TGTGCCAGCTCAGATGGGACAGACTACGAGCAGTACTTC,CASSDGTDYEQYF
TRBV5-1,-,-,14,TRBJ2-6,TGCGCCAGCAGCATTGAGTGGGGGGCCAACGTCCAGACTTTC,CASSIEWGANVQTF
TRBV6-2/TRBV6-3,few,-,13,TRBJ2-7,TGTGCCGTCAGTTCGGGCGAGCTCTACGAGCAGTACTTC,CAVSSGELYEQYF
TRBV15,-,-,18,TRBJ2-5,TGTGCCACCAGCAGAGATACAATAATCCCCCCGGGGAGAGAGACCCAGTACTTC,CATSRDTIIPPGRETQYF
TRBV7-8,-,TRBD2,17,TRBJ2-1,TGTGCCAGCAGCTCAAGCCGCTGGGGGACTAGTCATGATGAGCAGTTCTTC,CASSSSRWGTSHDEQFF
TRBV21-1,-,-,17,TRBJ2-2,TGTGCCGGCAGCAAAGCGCTTTTGGACAGGGGCGCCGGGGAGCTGTTTTTT,CAGSKALLDRGAGELFF
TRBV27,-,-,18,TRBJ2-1,TGTGCCAGCAGTCGACACGGGGAAACTCTGGAATCCTACAATGAGCAGTTCTTC,CASSRHGETLESYNEQFF
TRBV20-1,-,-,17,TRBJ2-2,TGCAGTGCTAGAGATTGGGCTAGCCCCCGGGGTGGCGGGGAGCTGTTTTTT,CSARDWASPRGGGELFF
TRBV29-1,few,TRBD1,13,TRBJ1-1,TGCAGCGTAGAGGACAGGGGGGACACTGAAGCTTTCTTT,CSVEDRGDTEAFF
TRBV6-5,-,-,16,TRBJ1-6,TGTGCCAGCAGTTACTCCCGCCGACAGCTCAATTCACCCCTCCACTTT,CASSYSRRQLNSPLHF
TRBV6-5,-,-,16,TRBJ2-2,TGTGCCAGCAGTTACAGGGGGGGGATCGGAACCGGGGAGCTGTTTTTT,CASSYRGGIGTGELFF
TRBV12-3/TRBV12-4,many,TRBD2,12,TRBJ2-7,TGTGCCAGCAGCCCGGGGGGGCGCGAGCAGTACTTC,CASSPGGREQYF
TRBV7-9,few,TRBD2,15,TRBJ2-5,TGTGCCAGCAGCTTAGTCTCTAGCGGCCAAGAGACCCAGTACTTC,CASSLVSSGQETQYF
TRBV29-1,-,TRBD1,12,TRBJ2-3,TGCAGCGTTAGACAGGGGTCAGATACGCAGTATTTT,CSVRQGSDTQYF
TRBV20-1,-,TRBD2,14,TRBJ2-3,TGCAGTGCTAGTTTAGCGGGGGACACAGATACGCAGTATTTT,CSASLAGDTDTQYF
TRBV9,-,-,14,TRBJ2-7,TGTGCCAGCAGCGTAGGAGAGGTTCCCTACGAGCAGTACTTC,CASSVGEVPYEQYF
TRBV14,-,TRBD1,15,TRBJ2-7,TGTGCCAGCAGCAGGACAGGGGAGAGCTCCTACGAGCAGTACTTC,CASSRTGESSYEQYF
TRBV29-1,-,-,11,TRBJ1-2,TGCAGCGCGGGGGACAACTATGGCTACACCTTC,CSAGDNYGYTF
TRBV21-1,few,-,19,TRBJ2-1,TGTGCCAGCAGCAAAGGCAACGGCCCCGGGGGGAGGTGGTTGGATGAGCAGTTCTTC,CASSKGNGPGGRWLDEQFF